This T cell receptor beta chain is from a study of blood T cell repertoires in COVID-19. Study details: Samples of COVID-19 (acute and convalescent) were obtained from the United States, Italy and Spain.

Looked up from germline, CDR1 is WSHSY and CDR2 is SAAADI. This CDR3 has 14 amino acids. V lost 6 bases to trimming and J lost 8 bases, with 16 bases between them. Authors' processing steps: Quantification of nucleated cells was approximated via reference gene primer amplification. Libraries were prepared by immunoSEQ multiplex PCR; TCRdb keeps only in-frame clonotypes and omits some of them. V, J and clone size reflect that table, while D and trimming were determined from the DNA. The data show about 150,000 clones, approximately 90% seen once. The sample consisted of peripheral blood. The origin of this receptor is a man aged 45-60 years with acute or convalescent COVID-19. This chain connects TRBV10-2 to TRBJ2-2, with D possibly TRBD2 on 6 matching bases. The CDR3 DNA sequence: TGCGCCAGCAGACTCGGACCGGGAGTTGGGGAGCTGTTTTTT. Translation gives CASRLGPGVGELFF.